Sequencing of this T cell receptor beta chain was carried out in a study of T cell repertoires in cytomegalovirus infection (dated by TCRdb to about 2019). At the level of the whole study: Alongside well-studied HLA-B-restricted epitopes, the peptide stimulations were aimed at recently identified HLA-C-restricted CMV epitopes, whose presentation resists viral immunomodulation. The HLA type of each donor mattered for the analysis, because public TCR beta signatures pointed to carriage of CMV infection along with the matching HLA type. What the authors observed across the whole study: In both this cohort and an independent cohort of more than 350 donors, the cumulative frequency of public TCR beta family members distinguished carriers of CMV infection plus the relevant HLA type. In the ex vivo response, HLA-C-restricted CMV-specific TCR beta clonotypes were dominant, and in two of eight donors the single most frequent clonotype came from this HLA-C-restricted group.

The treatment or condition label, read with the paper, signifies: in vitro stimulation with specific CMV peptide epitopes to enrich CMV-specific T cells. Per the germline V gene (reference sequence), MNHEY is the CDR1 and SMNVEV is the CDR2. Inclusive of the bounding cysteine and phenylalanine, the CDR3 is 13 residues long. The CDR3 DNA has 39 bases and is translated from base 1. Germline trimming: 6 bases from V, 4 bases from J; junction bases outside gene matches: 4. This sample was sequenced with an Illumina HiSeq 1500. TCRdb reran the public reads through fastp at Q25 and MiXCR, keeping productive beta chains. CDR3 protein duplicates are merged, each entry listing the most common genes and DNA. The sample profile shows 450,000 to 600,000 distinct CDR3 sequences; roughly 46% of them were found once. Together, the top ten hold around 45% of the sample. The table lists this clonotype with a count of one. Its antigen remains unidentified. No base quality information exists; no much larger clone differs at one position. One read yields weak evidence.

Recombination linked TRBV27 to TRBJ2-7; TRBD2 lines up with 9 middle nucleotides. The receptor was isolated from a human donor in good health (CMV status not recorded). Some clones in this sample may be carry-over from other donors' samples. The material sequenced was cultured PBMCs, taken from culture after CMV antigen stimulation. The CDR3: CASRAGGPYEQYF. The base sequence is TGTGCCAGCAGAGCGGGGGGCCCTTACGAGCAGTACTTC.